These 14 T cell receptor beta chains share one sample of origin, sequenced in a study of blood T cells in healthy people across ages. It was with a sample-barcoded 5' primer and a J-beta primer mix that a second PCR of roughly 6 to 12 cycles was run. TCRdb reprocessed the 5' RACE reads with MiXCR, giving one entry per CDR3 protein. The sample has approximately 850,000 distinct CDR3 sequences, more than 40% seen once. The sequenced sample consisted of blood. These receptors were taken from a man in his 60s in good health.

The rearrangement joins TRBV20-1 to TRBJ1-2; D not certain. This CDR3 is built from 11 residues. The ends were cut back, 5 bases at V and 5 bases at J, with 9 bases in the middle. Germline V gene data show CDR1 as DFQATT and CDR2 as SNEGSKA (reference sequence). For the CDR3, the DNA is TGCAGTGCTGTCGACGGGTATGGCTACACCTTC. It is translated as CSAVDGYGYTF.

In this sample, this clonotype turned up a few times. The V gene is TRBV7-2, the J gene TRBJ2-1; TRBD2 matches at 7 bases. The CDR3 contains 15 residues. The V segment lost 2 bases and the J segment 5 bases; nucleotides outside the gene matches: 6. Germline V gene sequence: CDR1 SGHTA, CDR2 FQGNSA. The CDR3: CASSLNGGKHNEQFF. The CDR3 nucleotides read TGTGCCAGCAGCTTAAACGGGGGGAAACACAATGAGCAGTTCTTC.

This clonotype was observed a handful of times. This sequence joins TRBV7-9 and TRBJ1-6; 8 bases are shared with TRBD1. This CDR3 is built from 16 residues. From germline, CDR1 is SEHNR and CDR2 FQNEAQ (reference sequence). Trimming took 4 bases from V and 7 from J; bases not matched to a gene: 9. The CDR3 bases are TGTGCCAGCAGCTCCAATCGACAGGGGTTGAATTCACCCCTCCACTTT. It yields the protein CASSSNRQGLNSPLHF.

CDR3 in DNA: TGTGCCAGCAGCTGGAGAACAGGGGAAGATACGCAGTATTTT. Translation gives CASSWRTGEDTQYF. The chain combines TRBV7-2 with TRBJ2-3; 7 nucleotides match TRBD1. The trim removed 4 bases at V and 5 bases at J, leaving 6 bases unmatched. Germline values: CDR1 SGHTA, CDR2 FQGNSA. This CDR3 spans 14 amino acids. Complete variable domain (other parts from reference TRBV7-2 and TRBJ2-3): GAGVSQSPSNKVTEKGKDVELRCDPISGHTALYWYRQSLGQGLEFLIYFQGNSAPDKSGLPSDRFSAERTGGSVSTLTIQRTQQEDSAVYLCASSWRTGEDTQYFGPGTRLTVL.

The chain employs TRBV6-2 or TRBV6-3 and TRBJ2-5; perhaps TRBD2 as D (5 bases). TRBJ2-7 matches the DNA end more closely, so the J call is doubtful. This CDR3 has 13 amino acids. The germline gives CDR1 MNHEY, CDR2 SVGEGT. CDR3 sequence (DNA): TGTGCCAGCAGTCCTAGCTGGAACTACGAGCAGTACTTC. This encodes CASSPSWNYEQYF.

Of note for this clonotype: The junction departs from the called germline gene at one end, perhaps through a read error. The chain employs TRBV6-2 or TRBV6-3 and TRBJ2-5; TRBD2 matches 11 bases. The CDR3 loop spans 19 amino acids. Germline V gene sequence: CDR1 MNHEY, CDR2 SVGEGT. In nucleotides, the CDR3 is TGTGCCGGCAGTTACCCTTGGACTAGCGGGTCACGAAGGCAAGAGACCCAGTACTTC. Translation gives CAGSYPWTSGSRRQETQYF.

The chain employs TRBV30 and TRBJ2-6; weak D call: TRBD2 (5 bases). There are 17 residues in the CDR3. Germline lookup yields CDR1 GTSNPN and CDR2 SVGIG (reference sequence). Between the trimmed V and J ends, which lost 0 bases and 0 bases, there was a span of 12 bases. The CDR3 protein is CAWSVGVLASGANVLTF. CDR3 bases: TGTGCCTGGAGTGTCGGGGTTTTGGCCTCTGGGGCCAACGTCCTGACTTTC.

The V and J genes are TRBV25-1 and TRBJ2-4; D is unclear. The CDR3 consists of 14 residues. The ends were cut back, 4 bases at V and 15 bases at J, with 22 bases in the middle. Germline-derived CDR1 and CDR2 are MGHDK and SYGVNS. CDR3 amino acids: CASSVDGPSYERYF. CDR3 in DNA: TGTGCCAGCAGTGTAGATGGCCCGTCCTACGAGCGGTACTTC.

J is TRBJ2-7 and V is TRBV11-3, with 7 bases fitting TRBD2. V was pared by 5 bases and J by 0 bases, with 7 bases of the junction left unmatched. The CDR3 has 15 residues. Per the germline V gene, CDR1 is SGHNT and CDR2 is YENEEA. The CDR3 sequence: CASSVTSVISYEQYF. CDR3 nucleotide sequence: TGTGCCAGCAGCGTTACTAGCGTAATCTCCTACGAGCAGTACTTC.

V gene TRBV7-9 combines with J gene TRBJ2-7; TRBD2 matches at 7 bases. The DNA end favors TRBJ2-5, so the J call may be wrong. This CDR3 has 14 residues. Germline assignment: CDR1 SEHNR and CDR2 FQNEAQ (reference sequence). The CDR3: CASSRGGDGETQYF. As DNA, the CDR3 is TGTGCCAGCAGCAGGGGAGGGGACGGGGAGACCCAGTACTTC.

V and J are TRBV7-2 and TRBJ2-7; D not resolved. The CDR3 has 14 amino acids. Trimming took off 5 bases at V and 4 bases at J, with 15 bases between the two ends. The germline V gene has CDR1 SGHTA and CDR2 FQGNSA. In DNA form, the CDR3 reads TGTGCCAGCAGCGCATCATGGGATGGGTACGAGCAGTACTTC. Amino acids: CASSASWDGYEQYF.

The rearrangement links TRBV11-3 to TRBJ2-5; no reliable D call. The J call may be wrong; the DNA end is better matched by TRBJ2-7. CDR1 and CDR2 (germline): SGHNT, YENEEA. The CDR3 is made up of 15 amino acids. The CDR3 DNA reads TGTGCCAGCAGCTTAGGAACAGTTCGGACCTACGAGCAGTACTTC. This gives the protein CASSLGTVRTYEQYF.

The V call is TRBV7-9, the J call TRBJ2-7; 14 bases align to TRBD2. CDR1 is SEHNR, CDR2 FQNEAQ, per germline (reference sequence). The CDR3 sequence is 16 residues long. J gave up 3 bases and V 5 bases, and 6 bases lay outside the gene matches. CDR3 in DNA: TGTGCCAGCAGCCCGTGGGGACTAGCGGGGGACTACGAGCAGTACTTC. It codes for CASSPWGLAGDYEQYF.

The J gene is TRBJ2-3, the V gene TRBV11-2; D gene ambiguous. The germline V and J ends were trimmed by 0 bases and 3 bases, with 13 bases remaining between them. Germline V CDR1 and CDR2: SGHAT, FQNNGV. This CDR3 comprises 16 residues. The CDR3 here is CASSLDISTGTDTQYF. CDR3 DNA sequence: TGTGCCAGCAGCTTAGATATTAGTACTGGTACAGATACGCAGTATTTT. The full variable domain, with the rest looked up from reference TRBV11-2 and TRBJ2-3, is EAGVAQSPRYKIIEKRQSVAFWCNPISGHATLYWYQQILGQGPKLLIQFQNNGVVDDSQLPKDRFSAERLKGVDSTLKIQPAKLEDSAVYLCASSLDISTGTDTQYFGPGTRLTVL.